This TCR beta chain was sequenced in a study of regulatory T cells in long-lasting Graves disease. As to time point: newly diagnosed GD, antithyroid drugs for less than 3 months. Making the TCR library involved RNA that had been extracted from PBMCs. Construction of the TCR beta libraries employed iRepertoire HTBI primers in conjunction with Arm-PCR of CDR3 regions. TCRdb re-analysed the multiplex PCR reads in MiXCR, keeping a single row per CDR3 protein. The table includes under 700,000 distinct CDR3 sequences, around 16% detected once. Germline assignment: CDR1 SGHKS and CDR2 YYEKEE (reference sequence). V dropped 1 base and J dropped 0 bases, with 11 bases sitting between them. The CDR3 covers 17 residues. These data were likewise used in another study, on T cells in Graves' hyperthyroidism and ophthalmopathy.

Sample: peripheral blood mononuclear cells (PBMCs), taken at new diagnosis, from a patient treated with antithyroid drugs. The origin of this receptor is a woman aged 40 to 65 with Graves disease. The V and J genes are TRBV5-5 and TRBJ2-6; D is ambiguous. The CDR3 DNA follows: TGTGCCAGCAGCTTGCGTCACGCGACCTCTGGGGCCAACGTCCTGACTTTC. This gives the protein CASSLRHATSGANVLTF.